The 12 T cell receptor beta chains below were found in one sample sequenced in a study of blood T cell repertoires in COVID-19. Assay used: immunoSEQ multiplex PCR; TCRdb lists only in-frame clones, some missing. The table includes tens of thousands of clones, about 77% detected once. Sequencing was carried out using peripheral blood. The receptors were gathered from a human donor in a cohort sampled during active COVID-19.

The V and J genes are TRBV3-1 (or the pseudogene TRBV3-2) and TRBJ1-1; D unresolved. Trimming removed 3 bases at V and 1 base at J, with 6 bases between. CDR3 length equals 13 residues. Germline V gene sequence: CDR1 LGHDT, CDR2 YNNKEL (reference sequence). This CDR3 is CASSHGKNTEAFF. In nucleotides, the CDR3 is TGTGCCAGCAGCCATGGCAAGAACACTGAAGCTTTCTTT.

The CDR3 DNA follows: TGTGCCATCAGCCTACTAAACTATGGCTACACCTTC. Translation gives CAISLLNYGYTF. This chain uses TRBV10-3 with TRBJ1-2; D unresolved. CDR3 length: 12 residues. V was trimmed by 6 bases and J by 2 bases, leaving 7 bases between them. Germline lookup yields CDR1 ENHRY and CDR2 SYGVKD.

The CDR3 DNA reads TGTGCCAGCAGCCCAGCGGGAGTACCCCACGAGCAGTACTTC. Encoded protein: CASSPAGVPHEQYF. This chain links TRBV2 with TRBJ2-7; TRBD2 matches at 8 bases. CDR1 SNHLY and CDR2 FYNNEI come from the germline V gene. This CDR3 is built from 14 residues. V gave up 6 bases and J gave up 5 bases; unmatched junction bases: 9.

The chain recombines TRBV7-2 with TRBJ1-6; 8 nucleotides match TRBD1. The CDR3 is 14 residues long. Germline values: CDR1 SGHTA, CDR2 FQGNSA. V gave up 2 bases and J gave up 7 bases; unmatched junction bases: 1. CDR3 nucleotide sequence: TGTGCCAGCAGCTTAAGACAGGGGAATTCACCCCTCCACTTT. As protein: CASSLRQGNSPLHF. Full variable domain (rest looked up from reference TRBV7-2 and TRBJ1-6): GAGVSQSPSNKVTEKGKDVELRCDPISGHTALYWYRQSLGQGLEFLIYFQGNSAPDKSGLPSDRFSAERTGGSVSTLTIQRTQQEDSAVYLCASSLRQGNSPLHFGNGTRLTVT.

The J gene is TRBJ1-1, the V gene TRBV3-1 (or the pseudogene TRBV3-2); 7 bases map to TRBD1. CDR3 length equals 13 residues. The junction had 7 bases not matched to a gene; V was cut back by 2 bases and J by 10 bases. Per germline, CDR1 LGHDT and CDR2 YNNKEL (reference sequence). As DNA, the CDR3 is TGTGCCAGCAGCCAAATGACAGGGTATGCAGCTTTCTTT. It is translated as CASSQMTGYAAFF.

This sequence joins TRBV9 and TRBJ2-3; 8 bases line up with TRBD2. The germline V gene encodes CDR1 SGDLS and CDR2 YYNGEE. This CDR3 is built from 13 residues. Germline trimming cut 4 bases from V and 10 bases from J; bases unmatched to any gene: 8. Here the CDR3 DNA reads TGTGCCAGCAGCCCAGAGGGGCGGGAGGCGCAGTATTTT. Encoded protein: CASSPEGREAQYF.

This chain joins TRBV5-1 and TRBJ2-1; 9 nucleotides agree with TRBD1. CDR1 is SGHRS and CDR2 is YFSETQ in the germline V gene. The CDR3 spans 19 residues. V was clipped by 0 bases and J by 1 base; unmatched bases: 11. Here the CDR3 reads CASSLVPLQGAKSYNEQFF. In DNA form, the CDR3 reads TGCGCCAGCAGCTTGGTCCCCTTACAGGGGGCCAAATCCTACAATGAGCAGTTCTTC. The full variable domain, in which reference TRBV5-1 and TRBJ2-1 provide the parts outside the CDR3, is KAGVTQTPRYLIKTRGQQVTLSCSPISGHRSVSWYQQTPGQGLQFLFEYFSETQRNKGNFPGRFSGRQFSNSRSEMNVSTLELGDSALYLCASSLVPLQGAKSYNEQFFGPGTRLTVL.

The chain links TRBV2 to TRBJ2-7; 13 bases are a match to TRBD2. J gave up 1 base and V 5 bases, and 5 bases lay outside the gene matches. Germline V gene data show CDR1 as SNHLY and CDR2 as FYNNEI. This CDR3 comprises 16 residues. DNA of the CDR3: TGTGCCAGCAGTAAGGGACTAGCGGGGCTATCCTACGAGCAGTACTTC. Protein product: CASSKGLAGLSYEQYF.

The gene calls are TRBV28 and TRBJ2-6, with D possibly being TRBD1 (6 bases). The CDR3 covers 14 residues. Trimming removed 4 bases at V and 4 bases at J, with 8 bases between. Germline lookup yields CDR1 MDHEN and CDR2 SYDVKM. The CDR3 sequence is CASSSGTGANVLTF. CDR3 in DNA: TGTGCCAGCAGTTCAGGGACAGGGGCCAACGTCCTGACTTTC.

The gene calls are TRBV7-3 and TRBJ2-1, with TRBD2 identical over 10 bases. The germline V gene has CDR1 SGHTA and CDR2 FQGTGA. With V trimmed by 5 bases and J by 5 bases, 9 bases remained unmatched. CDR3 length: 16 amino acids. The CDR3 coding sequence is TGTGCCAGCAGCGCGACTAGCGGGCGGGGTCACAATGAGCAGTTCTTC. This translates into CASSATSGRGHNEQFF. Variable domain in full (rest from reference TRBV7-3 and TRBJ2-1): GAGVSQTPSNKVTEKGKYVELRCDPISGHTALYWYRQSLGQGPEFLIYFQGTGAADDSGLPNDRFFAVRPEGSVSTLKIQRTERGDSAVYLCASSATSGRGHNEQFFGPGTRLTVL.

The chain has TRBV4-1 and TRBJ2-7; D is perhaps TRBD2 (6 bases). Germline CDR1 reads MGHRA; CDR2 reads YSYEKL. V was pared by 4 bases and J by 2 bases, with 24 bases between. This CDR3 is built from 18 residues. The CDR3 spells CASSLLPGVGALTYEQYF. CDR3 sequence (DNA): TGCGCCAGCAGCCTCCTTCCGGGGGTTGGGGCGCTTACCTACGAGCAGTACTTC.

The chain has TRBV11-2 and TRBJ1-5; D unresolved. This CDR3 spans 15 amino acids. V lost 0 bases, J lost 2 bases, and 8 bases lay in between. CDR1 SGHAT and CDR2 FQNNGV come from the germline V gene. The CDR3 DNA follows: TGTGCCAGCAGCTTAGATCGGGGAGGCAATCAGCCCCAGCATTTT. It encodes CASSLDRGGNQPQHF.